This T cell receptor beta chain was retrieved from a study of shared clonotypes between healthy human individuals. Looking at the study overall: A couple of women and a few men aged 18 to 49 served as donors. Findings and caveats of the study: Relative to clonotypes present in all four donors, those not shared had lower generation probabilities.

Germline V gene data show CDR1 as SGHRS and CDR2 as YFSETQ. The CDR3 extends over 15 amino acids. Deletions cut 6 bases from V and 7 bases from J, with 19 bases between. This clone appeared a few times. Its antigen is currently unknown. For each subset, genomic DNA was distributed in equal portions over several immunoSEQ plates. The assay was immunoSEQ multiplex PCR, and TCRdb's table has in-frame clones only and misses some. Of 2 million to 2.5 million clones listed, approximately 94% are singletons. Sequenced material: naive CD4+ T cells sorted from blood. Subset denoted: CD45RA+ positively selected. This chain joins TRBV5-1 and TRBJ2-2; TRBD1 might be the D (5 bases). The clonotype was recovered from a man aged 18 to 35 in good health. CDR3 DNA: TGCGCCAGCACCGAAGGACATCCCGTCGGCGGGGAGCTGTTTTTT. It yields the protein CASTEGHPVGGELFF.